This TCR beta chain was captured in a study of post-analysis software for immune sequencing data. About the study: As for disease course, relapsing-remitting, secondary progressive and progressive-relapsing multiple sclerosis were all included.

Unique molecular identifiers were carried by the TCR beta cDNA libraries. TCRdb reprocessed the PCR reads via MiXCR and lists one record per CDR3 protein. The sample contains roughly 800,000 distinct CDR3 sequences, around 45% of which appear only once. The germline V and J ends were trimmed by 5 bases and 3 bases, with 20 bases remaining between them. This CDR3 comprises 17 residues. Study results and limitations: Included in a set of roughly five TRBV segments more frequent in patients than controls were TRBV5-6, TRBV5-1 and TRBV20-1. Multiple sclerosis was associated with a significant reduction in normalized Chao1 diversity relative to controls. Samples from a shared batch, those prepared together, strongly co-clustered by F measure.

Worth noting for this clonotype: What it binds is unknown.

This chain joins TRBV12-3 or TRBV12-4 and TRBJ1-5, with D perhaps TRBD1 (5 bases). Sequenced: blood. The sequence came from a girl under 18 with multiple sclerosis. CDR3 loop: CASSPSTVGSYNQPQHF. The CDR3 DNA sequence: TGTGCCAGCAGTCCATCGACAGTAGGCTCCTACAATCAGCCCCAGCATTTT.